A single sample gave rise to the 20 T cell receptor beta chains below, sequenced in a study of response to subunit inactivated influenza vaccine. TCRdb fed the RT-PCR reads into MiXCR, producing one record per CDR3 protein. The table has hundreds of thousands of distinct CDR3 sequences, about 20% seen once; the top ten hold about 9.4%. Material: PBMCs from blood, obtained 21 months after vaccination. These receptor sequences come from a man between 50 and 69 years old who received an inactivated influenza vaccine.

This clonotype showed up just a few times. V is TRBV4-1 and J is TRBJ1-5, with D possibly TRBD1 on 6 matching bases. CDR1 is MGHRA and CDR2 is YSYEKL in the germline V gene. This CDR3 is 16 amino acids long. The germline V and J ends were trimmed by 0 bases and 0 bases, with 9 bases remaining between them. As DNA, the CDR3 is TGCGCCAGCAGCCAAGAAGGGGGGTATAGCAATCAGCCCCAGCATTTT. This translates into CASSQEGGYSNQPQHF.

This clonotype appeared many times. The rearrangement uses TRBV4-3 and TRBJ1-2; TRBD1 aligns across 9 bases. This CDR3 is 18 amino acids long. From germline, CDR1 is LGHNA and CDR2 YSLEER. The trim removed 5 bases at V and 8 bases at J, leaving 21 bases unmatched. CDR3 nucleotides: TGCGCCAGCAGCGCCACAGGGGGCGCGTTAGGAGGGGAGAGAGGCTACACCTTC. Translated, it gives CASSATGGALGGERGYTF.

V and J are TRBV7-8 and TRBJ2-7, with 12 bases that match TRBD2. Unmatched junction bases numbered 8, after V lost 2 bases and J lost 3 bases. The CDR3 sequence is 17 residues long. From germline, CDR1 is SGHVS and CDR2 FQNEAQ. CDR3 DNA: TGTGCCAGCAGCTTACTGGCCGGACTAGCGGGAATCTACGAGCAGTACTTC. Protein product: CASSLLAGLAGIYEQYF.

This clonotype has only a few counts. The CDR3 coding sequence is TGCGCCAGCAGCTTAGTCCAAGAGACCCAGTACTTC. Amino acids: CASSLVQETQYF. The chain uses TRBV5-1 and TRBJ2-5; D is uncertain. The CDR3 runs to 12 residues. The V and J ends lost 2 bases and 1 base respectively, with 3 bases between them. Germline V gene lookup returns CDR1 SGHRS and CDR2 YFSETQ.

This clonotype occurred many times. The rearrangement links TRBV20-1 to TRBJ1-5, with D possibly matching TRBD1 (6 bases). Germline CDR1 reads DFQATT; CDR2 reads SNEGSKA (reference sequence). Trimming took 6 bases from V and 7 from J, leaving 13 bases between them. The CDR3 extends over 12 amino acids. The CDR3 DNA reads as TGCAGTGCGAGAAAGGGACACCAGCCCCAGCATTTT. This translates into CSARKGHQPQHF.

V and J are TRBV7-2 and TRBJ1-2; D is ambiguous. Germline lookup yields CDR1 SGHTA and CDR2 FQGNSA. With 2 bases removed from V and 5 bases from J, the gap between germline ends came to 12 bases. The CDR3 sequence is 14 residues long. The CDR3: CASSLRRGRYGYTF. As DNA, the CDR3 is TGTGCCAGCAGCTTACGTAGAGGGAGATATGGCTACACCTTC.

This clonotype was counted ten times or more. CDR3 DNA sequence: TGTGCCAGCAGCAAGGGACAGGGGGCCGGTGAAAAACTGTTTTTT. It yields the protein CASSKGQGAGEKLFF. V usage is TRBV4-2 and J usage is TRBJ1-4; 12 positions match TRBD1. The CDR3 covers 15 residues. The junction had 5 bases not matched to a gene; V was cut back by 5 bases and J by 7 bases. From germline, CDR1 is LGHNA and CDR2 YNFKEQ.

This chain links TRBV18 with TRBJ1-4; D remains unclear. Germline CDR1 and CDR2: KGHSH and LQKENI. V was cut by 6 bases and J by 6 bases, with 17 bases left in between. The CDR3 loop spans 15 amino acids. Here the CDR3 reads CASSGGRAPYEKLFF. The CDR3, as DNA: TGTGCCAGCTCTGGTGGCCGGGCCCCTTATGAAAAACTGTTTTTT.

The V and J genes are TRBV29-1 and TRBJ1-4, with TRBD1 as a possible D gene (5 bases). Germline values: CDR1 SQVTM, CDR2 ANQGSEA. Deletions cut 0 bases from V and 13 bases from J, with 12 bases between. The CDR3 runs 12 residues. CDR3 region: CSVEDQGLRLFF. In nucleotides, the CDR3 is TGCAGCGTTGAAGATCAGGGATTGAGACTGTTTTTT.

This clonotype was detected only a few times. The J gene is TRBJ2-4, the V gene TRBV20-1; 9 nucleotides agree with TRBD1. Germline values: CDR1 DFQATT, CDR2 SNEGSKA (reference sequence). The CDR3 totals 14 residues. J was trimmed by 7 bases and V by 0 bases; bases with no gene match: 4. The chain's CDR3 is CSAREGTGMNIQYF. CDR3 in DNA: TGCAGTGCTAGAGAGGGGACAGGGATGAACATTCAGTACTTC.

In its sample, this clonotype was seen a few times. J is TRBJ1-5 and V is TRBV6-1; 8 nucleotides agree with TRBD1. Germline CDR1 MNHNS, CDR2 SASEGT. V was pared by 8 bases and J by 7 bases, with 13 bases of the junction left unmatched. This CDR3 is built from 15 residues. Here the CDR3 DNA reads TGTGCCAGCGAGGACAGGGTTGTCAGTTTCCAGCCCCAGCATTTT. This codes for CASEDRVVSFQPQHF.

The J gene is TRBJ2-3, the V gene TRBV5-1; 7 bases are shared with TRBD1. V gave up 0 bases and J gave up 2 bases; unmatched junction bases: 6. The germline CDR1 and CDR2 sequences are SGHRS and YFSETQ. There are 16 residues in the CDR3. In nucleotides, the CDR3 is TGCGCCAGCAGCTTGGGGACAGGTGGCTTCACAGATACGCAGTATTTT. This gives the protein CASSLGTGGFTDTQYF. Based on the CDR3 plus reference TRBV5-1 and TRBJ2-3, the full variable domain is KAGVTQTPRYLIKTRGQQVTLSCSPISGHRSVSWYQQTPGQGLQFLFEYFSETQRNKGNFPGRFSGRQFSNSRSEMNVSTLELGDSALYLCASSLGTGGFTDTQYFGPGTRLTVL.

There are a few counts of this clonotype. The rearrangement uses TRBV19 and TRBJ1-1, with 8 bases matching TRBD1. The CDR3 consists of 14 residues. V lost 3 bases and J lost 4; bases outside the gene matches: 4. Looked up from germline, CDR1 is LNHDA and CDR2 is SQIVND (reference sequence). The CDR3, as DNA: TGTGCCAGTAGTATTGCAGGGGGCGGCACTGAAGCTTTCTTT. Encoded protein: CASSIAGGGTEAFF.

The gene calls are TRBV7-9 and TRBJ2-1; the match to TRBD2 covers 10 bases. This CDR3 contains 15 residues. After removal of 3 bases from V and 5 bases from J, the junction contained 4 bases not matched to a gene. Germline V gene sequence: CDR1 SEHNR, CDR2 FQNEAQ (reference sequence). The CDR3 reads CASSFGLAAHNEQFF. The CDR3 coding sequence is TGTGCCAGCAGCTTTGGACTAGCGGCTCACAATGAGCAGTTCTTC. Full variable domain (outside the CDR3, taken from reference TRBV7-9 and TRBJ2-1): DTGVSQNPRHKITKRGQNVTFRCDPISEHNRLYWYRQTLGQGPEFLTYFQNEAQLEKSRLLSDRFSAERPKGSFSTLEIQRTEQGDSAMYLCASSFGLAAHNEQFFGPGTRLTVL.

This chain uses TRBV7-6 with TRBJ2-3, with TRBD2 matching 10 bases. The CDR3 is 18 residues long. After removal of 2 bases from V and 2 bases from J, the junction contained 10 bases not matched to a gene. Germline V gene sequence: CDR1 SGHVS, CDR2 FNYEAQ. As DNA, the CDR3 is TGTGCCAGCAGCTTAAGGCTAGCGGGAGTCGGGTTCACAGATACGCAGTATTTT. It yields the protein CASSLRLAGVGFTDTQYF.

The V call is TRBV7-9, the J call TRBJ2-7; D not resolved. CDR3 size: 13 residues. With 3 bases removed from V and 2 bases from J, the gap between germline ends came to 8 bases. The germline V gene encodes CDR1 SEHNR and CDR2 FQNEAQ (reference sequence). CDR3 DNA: TGTGCCAGCAGCTTCCCCAACGCCTACGAGCAGTACTTC. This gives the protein CASSFPNAYEQYF. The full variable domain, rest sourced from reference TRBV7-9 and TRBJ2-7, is DTGVSQNPRHKITKRGQNVTFRCDPISEHNRLYWYRQTLGQGPEFLTYFQNEAQLEKSRLLSDRFSAERPKGSFSTLEIQRTEQGDSAMYLCASSFPNAYEQYFGPGTRLTVT.

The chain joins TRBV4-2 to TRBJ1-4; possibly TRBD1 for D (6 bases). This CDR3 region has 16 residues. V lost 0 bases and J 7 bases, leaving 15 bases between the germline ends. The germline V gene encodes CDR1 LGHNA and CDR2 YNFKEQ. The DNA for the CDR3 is TGTGCCAGCAGCCAAGATTGGGGCAGGGGAGTTGAAAAACTGTTTTTT. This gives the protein CASSQDWGRGVEKLFF.

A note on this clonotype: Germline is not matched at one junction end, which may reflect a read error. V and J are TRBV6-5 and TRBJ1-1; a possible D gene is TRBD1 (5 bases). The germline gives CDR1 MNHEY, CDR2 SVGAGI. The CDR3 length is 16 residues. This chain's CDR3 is CASSYSIRAGATEPFF. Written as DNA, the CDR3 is TGTGCCAGCAGTTACTCGATAAGGGCCGGGGCCACTGAACCTTTCTTT.

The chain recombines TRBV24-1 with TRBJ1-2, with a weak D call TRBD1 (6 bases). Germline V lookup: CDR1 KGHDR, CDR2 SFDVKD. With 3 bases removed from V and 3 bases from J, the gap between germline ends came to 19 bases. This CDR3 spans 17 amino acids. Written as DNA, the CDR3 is TGTGCCACCAGTGATATGATGACAGGCCTATTAGACTATGGCTACACCTTC. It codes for CATSDMMTGLLDYGYTF.

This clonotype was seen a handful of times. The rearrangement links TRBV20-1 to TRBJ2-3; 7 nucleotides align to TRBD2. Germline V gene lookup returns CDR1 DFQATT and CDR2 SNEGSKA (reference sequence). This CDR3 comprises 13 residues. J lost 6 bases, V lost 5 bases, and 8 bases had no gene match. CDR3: CSAFYGLVDTQYF. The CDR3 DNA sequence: TGCAGTGCTTTTTATGGACTAGTGGATACGCAGTATTTT.